The 9 T cell receptor beta chains reported below all come from one sample, sequenced in a study of blood T cells in healthy people across ages. With a J-beta primer mix and a sample-barcoded 5' primer, a second PCR ran 7 to 11 cycles. In TCRdb, the 5' RACE reads were re-called with MiXCR into one record per CDR3 protein. The sample has more than 650,000 distinct CDR3 sequences, approximately 22% seen once; the top ten hold around 22%. The specimen was blood. These receptor sequences come from a man in his 70s in good health.

The V gene is TRBV12-3 or TRBV12-4, the J gene TRBJ2-3; D is perhaps TRBD2 (5 bases). The V gene lost 2 bases and the J gene lost 0 bases, with 9 bases spanning the gap. This CDR3 comprises 15 residues. CDR3 coding DNA: TGTGCCAGCAGTTTATTGTCTAGCAGCACAGATACGCAGTATTTT. It specifies CASSLLSSSTDTQYF.

The gene calls are TRBV4-2 and TRBJ2-5, with TRBD2 identical over 10 bases. Germline trimming cut 4 bases from V and 1 base from J; bases unmatched to any gene: 3. This CDR3 is 15 amino acids long. Germline values: CDR1 LGHNA, CDR2 YNFKEQ. The CDR3 loop is CASSRRTSGQETQYF. For the CDR3, the DNA is TGTGCCAGCAGCCGCCGGACTAGCGGCCAAGAGACCCAGTACTTC.

This clonotype was observed many times. The V call is TRBV5-6, the J call TRBJ2-1; no firm D call. Germline CDR1 reads SGHDT; CDR2 reads YYEEEE. The germline V and J ends were trimmed by 2 bases and 8 bases, with 14 bases remaining between them. The CDR3 consists of 14 residues. The DNA of the CDR3 is TGTGCCAGCAGCTTTAATACTTTTAGAGATGAGCAGTTCTTC. It specifies CASSFNTFRDEQFF.

Only a few counts were recorded for this clonotype. The V gene is TRBV7-3, the J gene TRBJ2-1; D possibly matches TRBD1 or TRBD2 (5 bases each). Germline CDR1 reads SGHTA; CDR2 reads FQGTGA. This CDR3 contains 15 residues. V lost 5 bases and J lost 2, with 13 bases in between. The CDR3 spells CASSPGTQTYNEQFF. CDR3 in DNA: TGTGCCAGCAGCCCCGGGACCCAAACCTACAATGAGCAGTTCTTC.

The V call is TRBV20-1, the J call TRBJ2-1; D gene unclear. The CDR3 covers 13 residues. The V and J ends lost 1 base and 4 bases respectively, with 8 bases between them. From germline, CDR1 is DFQATT and CDR2 SNEGSKA (reference sequence). The CDR3 spells CSARVGYYNEQFF. In nucleotides, the CDR3 is TGCAGTGCTAGAGTTGGCTATTACAATGAGCAGTTCTTC.

The chain combines TRBV11-2 with TRBJ2-5, with TRBD2 matching 8 bases. The J call could be wrong; TRBJ2-7 is a better fit for the DNA end. The CDR3 consists of 15 residues. Germline lookup yields CDR1 SGHAT and CDR2 FQNNGV. The CDR3 bases are TGTGCCAGCAGCCCCGGGGGGGCCTTCGGATACGAGCAGTACTTC. Amino acid sequence: CASSPGGAFGYEQYF.

In this sample, this clonotype turned up many times. The chain employs TRBV20-1 and TRBJ2-1, with 10 bases identical to TRBD2. This CDR3 spans 14 amino acids. The V segment lost 5 bases and the J segment 4 bases; nucleotides outside the gene matches: 5. The germline CDR1 and CDR2 sequences are DFQATT and SNEGSKA (reference sequence). Written as DNA, the CDR3 is TGCAGTGCTTCGGAGCGGGAGGGTTACAATGAGCAGTTCTTC. Its translation: CSASEREGYNEQFF.

This rearrangement joins TRBV21-1 to TRBJ2-5; the DNA was not used to check the table's D call, TRBD1. TRBV21-1 is noted as a pseudogene. The CDR3 has 15 amino acids. The CDR3 DNA follows: TGTGCCAGCAGCAAAGCCCAGACAGGATCAGAGACCCAGTACTTC. Amino acid sequence: CASSKAQTGSETQYF.

This clonotype was detected only a few times. V gene TRBV12-3 or TRBV12-4 combines with J gene TRBJ2-5; D is ambiguous. The J call could be wrong; TRBJ2-1 is a better fit for the DNA end. The CDR3 covers 13 residues. The CDR3 nucleotides are TGTGCCAGCAGACAGATGGGGTACAATGAGCAGTTCTTC. Its translation is CASRQMGYNEQFF.